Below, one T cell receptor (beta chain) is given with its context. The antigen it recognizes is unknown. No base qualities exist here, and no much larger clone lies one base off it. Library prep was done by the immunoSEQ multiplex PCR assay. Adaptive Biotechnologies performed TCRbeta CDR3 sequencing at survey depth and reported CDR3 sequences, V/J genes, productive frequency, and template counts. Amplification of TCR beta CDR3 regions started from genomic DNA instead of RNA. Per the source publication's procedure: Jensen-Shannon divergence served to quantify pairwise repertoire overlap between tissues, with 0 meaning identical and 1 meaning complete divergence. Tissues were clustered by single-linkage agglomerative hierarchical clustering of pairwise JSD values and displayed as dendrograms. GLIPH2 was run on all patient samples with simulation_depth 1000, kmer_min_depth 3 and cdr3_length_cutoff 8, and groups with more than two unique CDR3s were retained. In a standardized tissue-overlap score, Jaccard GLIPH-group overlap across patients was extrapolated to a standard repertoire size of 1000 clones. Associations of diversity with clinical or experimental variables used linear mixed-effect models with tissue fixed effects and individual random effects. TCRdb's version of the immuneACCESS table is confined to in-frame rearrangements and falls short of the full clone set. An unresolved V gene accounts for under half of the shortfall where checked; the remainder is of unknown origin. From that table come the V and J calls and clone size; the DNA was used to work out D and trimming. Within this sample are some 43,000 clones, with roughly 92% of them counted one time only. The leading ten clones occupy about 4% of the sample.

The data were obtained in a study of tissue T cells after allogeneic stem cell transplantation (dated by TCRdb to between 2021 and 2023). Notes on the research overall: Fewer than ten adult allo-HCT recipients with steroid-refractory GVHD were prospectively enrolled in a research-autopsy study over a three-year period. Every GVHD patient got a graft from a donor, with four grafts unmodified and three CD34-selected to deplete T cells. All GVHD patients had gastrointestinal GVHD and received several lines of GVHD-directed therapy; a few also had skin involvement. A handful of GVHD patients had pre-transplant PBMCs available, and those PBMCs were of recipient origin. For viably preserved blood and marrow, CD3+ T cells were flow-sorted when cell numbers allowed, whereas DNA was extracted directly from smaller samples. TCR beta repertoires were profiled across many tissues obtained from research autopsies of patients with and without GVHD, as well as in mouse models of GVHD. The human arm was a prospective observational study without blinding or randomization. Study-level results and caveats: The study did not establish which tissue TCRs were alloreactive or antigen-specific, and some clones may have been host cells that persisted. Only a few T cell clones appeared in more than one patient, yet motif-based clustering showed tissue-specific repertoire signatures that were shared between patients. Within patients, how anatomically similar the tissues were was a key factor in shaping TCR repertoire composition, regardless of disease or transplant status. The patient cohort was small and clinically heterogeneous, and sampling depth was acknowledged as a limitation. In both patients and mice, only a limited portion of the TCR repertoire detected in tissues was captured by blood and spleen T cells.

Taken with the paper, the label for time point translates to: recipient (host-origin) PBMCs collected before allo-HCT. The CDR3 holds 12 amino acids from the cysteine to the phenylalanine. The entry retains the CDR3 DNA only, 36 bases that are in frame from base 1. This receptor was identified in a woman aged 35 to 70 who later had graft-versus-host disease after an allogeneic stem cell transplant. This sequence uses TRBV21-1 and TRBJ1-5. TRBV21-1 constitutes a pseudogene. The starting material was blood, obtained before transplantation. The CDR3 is CASSKGVEPQHF. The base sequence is TGTGCCAGCAGCAAAGGAGTCGAGCCCCAGCATTTT.